This is a list of T cell receptor beta chains from one sample in a study of T cell changes during pregnancy in multiple sclerosis. Clones were sequenced by immunoSEQ multiplex PCR, and TCRdb holds only the in-frame ones, with some missing. The repertoire holds under 90,000 clones, 85% to 95% seen once, with about 0.99% in the top ten. The material was peripheral blood, obtained in the second trimester of pregnancy. The source is a female donor in good health, enrolled as a control in a pregnancy study. Both conserved end residues are part of each CDR3. D genes are given only for firm matches. Where a row states a size, it is once, few, many or the class of an expanded clone; other rows omit it.

abundance,d_gene,j_gene,v_gene,CDR3aa,CDR3nt
NA,TRBD2,TRBJ2-1,TRBV7-9,CASSKSGGSYNEQFF,TGTGCCAGCAGCAAGTCGGGGGGCTCCTACAATGAGCAGTTCTTC
NA,NA,TRBJ2-7,TRBV25-1,CASSDLNRFTYEQYF,TGTGCCAGCAGTGATCTTAACAGGTTCACCTACGAGCAGTACTTC
NA,NA,TRBJ1-4,TRBV5-1,CASSRVTGEKLFF,TGCGCCAGCAGCCGAGTGACCGGGGAAAAACTGTTTTTT
NA,TRBD1,TRBJ1-2,TRBV18,CASSPGTDHNYGYTF,TGTGCCAGCTCACCCGGGACAGATCACAACTATGGCTACACCTTC
NA,NA,TRBJ1-2,TRBV18,CASSPGIEGVLYGYTF,TGTGCCAGCTCACCAGGTATAGAGGGGGTCCTCTATGGCTACACCTTC
NA,NA,TRBJ1-1,TRBV28,CASSFRSTEAFF,TGTGCCAGCAGTTTTCGGAGCACTGAAGCTTTCTTT
NA,TRBD1,TRBJ1-1,TRBV5-1,CASSRDRGSTEAFF,TGCGCCAGCAGCCGGGACAGGGGCAGCACTGAAGCTTTCTTT
NA,NA,TRBJ2-1,TRBV19,CASRGQTPNSYNEQFF,TGTGCCAGTAGGGGCCAGACCCCCAACTCCTACAATGAGCAGTTCTTC
NA,NA,TRBJ2-1,TRBV25-1,CASSEYGNEQFF,TGTGCCAGCAGTGAATACGGGAATGAGCAGTTCTTC
NA,NA,TRBJ1-2,TRBV19,CASSIQVVAATIGNYGYTF,TGTGCCAGTAGTATCCAAGTCGTCGCGGCTACCATTGGGAACTATGGCTACACCTTC
NA,TRBD1,TRBJ2-7,TRBV29-1,CSATGQGGYEQYF,TGCAGCGCCACGGGACAGGGGGGATACGAGCAGTACTTC
NA,NA,TRBJ2-2,TRBV5-1,CASSQDSSTGELFF,TGCGCCAGCAGCCAGGACAGTTCTACCGGGGAGCTGTTTTTT
once,TRBD1,TRBJ2-1,TRBV12-5,CASGTGTGFNEQFF,TGTGCTAGTGGCACCGGGACAGGGTTCAATGAGCAGTTCTTC
NA,TRBD1,TRBJ1-1,TRBV6-1,CASSEAGTGVEAFF,TGTGCCAGCAGTGAAGCAGGGACAGGGGTTGAAGCTTTCTTT
NA,TRBD2,TRBJ2-1,TRBV4-1,CASSTGLAVSSYNEQFF,TGCGCCAGCAGCACCGGACTAGCGGTAAGCTCCTACAATGAGCAGTTCTTC
NA,NA,TRBJ2-7,TRBV7-2,CASSPQRASSYEQYF,TGTGCCAGCAGCCCCCAGCGTGCGAGCTCCTACGAGCAGTACTTC
NA,NA,TRBJ2-5,TRBV5-1,CASSLELATQETQYF,TGCGCCAGCAGCTTGGAGTTGGCAACCCAAGAGACCCAGTACTTC
NA,TRBD1,TRBJ2-2,TRBV7-9,CASSLPGTDTGELFF,TGTGCCAGCAGCTTACCCGGGACAGACACCGGGGAGCTGTTTTTT
NA,NA,TRBJ2-7,TRBV7-6,CASSSRRGIDYEQYF,TGTGCCAGCAGCTCCAGAAGGGGTATAGACTACGAGCAGTACTTC
NA,NA,TRBJ2-2,TRBV28,CASSSGLGELFF,TGTGCCAGCAGTTCTGGACTAGGGGAGCTGTTTTTT
NA,TRBD2,TRBJ2-7,TRBV6-5,CASSAPGGAFEQYF,TGTGCCAGCAGCGCTCCGGGAGGGGCATTCGAGCAGTACTTC
NA,NA,TRBJ2-6,TRBV5-1,CASSTPGSGANVLTF,TGCGCCAGCAGCACCCCAGGCTCTGGGGCCAACGTCCTGACTTTC
NA,TRBD2,TRBJ2-7,TRBV11-2,CASSQIAGPYEQYF,TGTGCCAGCAGCCAAATAGCGGGTCCCTACGAGCAGTACTTC
NA,TRBD2,TRBJ2-1,TRBV5-4,CASSLGAGTSYNEQFF,TGTGCCAGCAGCTTGGGGGCCGGGACTAGCTACAATGAGCAGTTCTTC
NA,TRBD1,TRBJ2-1,TRBV23-1,CASSHYRGRVGYNEQFF,TGCGCCAGCAGTCACTACAGGGGGCGAGTAGGGTACAATGAGCAGTTCTTC
NA,TRBD1,TRBJ1-4,TRBV27,CASSQYRGGNEKLFF,TGTGCCAGCAGTCAGTACAGGGGTGGTAATGAAAAACTGTTTTTT
NA,NA,TRBJ2-6,TRBV5-1,CASSPPGTAGANVLTF,TGCGCCAGCAGCCCTCCGGGAACCGCGGGGGCCAACGTCCTGACTTTC
NA,NA,TRBJ1-1,TRBV2,CASTGTVEEGTEAFF,TGTGCCAGCACTGGTACCGTTGAGGAAGGCACTGAAGCTTTCTTT
NA,NA,TRBJ1-5,TRBV2,CASSVSGAGNQPQHF,TGTGCCAGCAGTGTGTCAGGGGCCGGCAATCAGCCCCAGCATTTT
NA,TRBD1,TRBJ2-3,TRBV4-2,CASSQYAGQGATDTQYF,TGTGCCAGCAGCCAGTACGCGGGACAGGGGGCCACAGATACGCAGTATTTT
once,NA,TRBJ2-3,TRBV13,CASSQNTDTQYF,TGTGCCAGCAGCCAAAATACAGATACGCAGTATTTT
NA,NA,TRBJ2-1,TRBV7-8,CASRYTPGYEQFF,TGTGCCAGCAGGTACACCCCAGGGTATGAGCAGTTCTTC
NA,NA,TRBJ2-1,TRBV2,CASSDGQSSYNEQFF,TGTGCCAGCAGCGATGGGCAGAGCTCCTACAATGAGCAGTTCTTC
NA,NA,TRBJ2-3,TRBV28,CASSLSLAENTDTQYF,TGTGCCAGCAGTTTATCCTTAGCGGAAAACACCGATACGCAGTATTTT
once,TRBD2,TRBJ2-3,TRBV7-9,CASSSAAGASTDTQYF,TGTGCCAGCAGCTCGGCAGCGGGAGCGAGCACAGATACGCAGTATTTT
NA,NA,TRBJ2-5,TRBV7-9,CASSLGQLQETQYF,TGTGCCAGCAGCTTAGGACAGCTGCAAGAGACCCAGTACTTC
NA,TRBD1,TRBJ2-7,TRBV5-1,CASSLGDRDEQYF,TGCGCCAGCAGCTTGGGGGACAGGGACGAGCAGTACTTC
few,TRBD2,TRBJ2-1,TRBV5-1,CASSLRAGESNEQFF,TGCGCCAGCAGCTTGAGGGCGGGAGAGAGCAATGAGCAGTTCTTC